This is a list of T cell receptor beta chains from one sample in a study of vaccination effects on CD4 cells after COVID-19. Sequencing used immunoSEQ multiplex PCR; TCRdb keeps in-frame clones, though not all of them. This sample has approximately 61,000 clones, with around 73% found just once. Their target antigens are unknown. The source material was CD4+ T cells from PBMCs cultured with HCoV-229E spike peptides, sampled after COVID-19 vaccination. Receptors originate from a human donor who received a COVID-19 vaccine. Each CDR3 is given with its conserved first and last residue. D genes are given only for firm matches. The size entry is marked missing in some rows and otherwise reads once, few, many or a size class.

.	TRBD1	TRBV7-8	TRBJ1-2	TGTGCCAGCAGCCCAGGGGGCGACTATGGCTACACCTTC	CASSPGGDYGYTF
few	.	TRBV10-1	TRBJ1-1	TGCGCCAGCAGTGTAGTCCTGAACACTGAAGCTTTCTTT	CASSVVLNTEAFF
once	.	TRBV4-2	TRBJ1-2	TGTGCCAGCAGCCAAGATAGAGGGGTCGGCTACACCTTC	CASSQDRGVGYTF
once	.	TRBV3-1/TRBV3-2	TRBJ2-6	TGTGCCAGCAGCCATGGCAGATACCTCTCTGGGGCCAACGTCCTGACTTTC	CASSHGRYLSGANVLTF
.	.	TRBV5-4	TRBJ1-2	TGTGCCAGCAGCTTGATGGGGCGCAACTATGGCTACACCTTC	CASSLMGRNYGYTF
.	.	TRBV18	TRBJ1-2	TGTGCCAGCTCACCTTCAGGACAAAATAACTATGGCTACACCTTC	CASSPSGQNNYGYTF
once	.	TRBV5-1	TRBJ2-5	TGCGCCAGCAGGGACATAGGGTCAGAGACCCAGTACTTC	CASRDIGSETQYF
.	.	TRBV20-1	TRBJ2-5	TGCAGTGCTAGTCGAGGGCAAGAGACCCAGTACTTC	CSASRGQETQYF
.	TRBD1	TRBV24-1	TRBJ2-1	TGTGCCACCAGTGATCCCTGGACAGGGGATGAGCAGTTCTTC	CATSDPWTGDEQFF
.	.	TRBV6-5	TRBJ2-2	TGTGCCAGCACCCCAATCCGGGGCGGGGAGCTGTTTTTT	CASTPIRGGELFF
.	.	TRBV2	TRBJ2-3	TGTGCCAGCCCTAAAGGCCCGGTAGGGGATACGCAGTATTTT	CASPKGPVGDTQYF